The TCR beta chain described here comes from a study of cytomegalovirus exposure and HLA in healthy donors. Study conclusions and caveats: In a later analysis, CMV-associated beta chains were mostly HLA-associated, it appeared. By HLA locus, TCR association rates varied in a later analysis, with DRB1 showing the most and HLA-C the fewest. Fewer N-insertions (relative to the roughly 610-donor mean) were reportedly seen in an Asian-associated ancestry cluster in a later analysis.

This clone occurred once. Its specificity is unknown. 13 Jbeta primers and 60 Vbeta primers were used for the PCR. Only in-frame clones appear in the TCRdb table, and some are missing; sequencing was by immunoSEQ multiplex PCR. The sample includes some 89,000 clones, 85% of them seen just once. This CDR3 spans 13 amino acids. Germline V gene lookup returns CDR1 SGHNT and CDR2 YYREEE (reference sequence). V was clipped by 4 bases and J by 5 bases; unmatched bases: 5. Healthy bone marrow donors made up the donor group. The source of this sequence is a man aged 35-49 years in good health and CMV-seropositive. The V call is TRBV5-4, the J call TRBJ2-5; 7 nucleotides line up with TRBD1. Sequencing was carried out using PBMCs. This CDR3 reads CASSVTGYETQYF. Written as DNA, the CDR3 is TGTGCCAGCAGCGTGACAGGGTACGAGACCCAGTACTTC. The full variable domain, rest sourced from reference TRBV5-4 and TRBJ2-5, is ETGVTQSPTHLIKTRGQQVTLRCSSQSGHNTVSWYQQALGQGPQFIFQYYREEENGRGNFPPRFSGLQFPNYSSELNVNALELDDSALYLCASSVTGYETQYFGPGTRLLVL.